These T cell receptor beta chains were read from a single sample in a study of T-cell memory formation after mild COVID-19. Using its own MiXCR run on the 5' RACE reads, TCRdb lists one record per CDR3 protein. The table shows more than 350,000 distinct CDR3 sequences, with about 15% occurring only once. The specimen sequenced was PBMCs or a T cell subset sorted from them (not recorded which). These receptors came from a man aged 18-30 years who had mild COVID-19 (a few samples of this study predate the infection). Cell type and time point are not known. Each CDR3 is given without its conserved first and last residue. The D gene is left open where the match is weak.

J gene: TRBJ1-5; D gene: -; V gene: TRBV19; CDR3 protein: ASSIVWTADNQPQH
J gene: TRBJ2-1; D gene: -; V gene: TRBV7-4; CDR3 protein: ASSTPSRGRNNEQF
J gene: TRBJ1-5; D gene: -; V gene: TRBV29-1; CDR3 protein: SVEDSGGDQPQH
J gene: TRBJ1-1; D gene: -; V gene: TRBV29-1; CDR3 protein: SVVEGTEAF
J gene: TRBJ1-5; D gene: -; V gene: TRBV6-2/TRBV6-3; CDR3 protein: ASSYSRGTGGNQPQH
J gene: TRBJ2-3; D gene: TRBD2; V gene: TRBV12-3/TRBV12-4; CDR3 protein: ASSFFASGGTDTQY
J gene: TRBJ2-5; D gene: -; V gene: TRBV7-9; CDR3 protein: ASSLPEGPPCLY
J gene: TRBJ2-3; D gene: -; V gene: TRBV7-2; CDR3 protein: ASSWPGSTDTQY
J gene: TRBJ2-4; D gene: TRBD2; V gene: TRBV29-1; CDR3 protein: SVHAVGGIAKNIQY
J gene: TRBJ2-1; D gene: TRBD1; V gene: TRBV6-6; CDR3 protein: ASSGRDRALNEQF
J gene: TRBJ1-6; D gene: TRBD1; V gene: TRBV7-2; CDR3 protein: ASTRTGGLDSPLH
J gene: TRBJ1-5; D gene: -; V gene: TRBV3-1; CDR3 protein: ASSHTGQPQH
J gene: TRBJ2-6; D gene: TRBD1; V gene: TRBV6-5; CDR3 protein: ASSEGTGWGTNVLT
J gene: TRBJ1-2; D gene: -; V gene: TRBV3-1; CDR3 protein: ASSQETGLGGYT
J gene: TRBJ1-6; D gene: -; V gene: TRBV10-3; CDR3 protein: AISQKGDSPLH
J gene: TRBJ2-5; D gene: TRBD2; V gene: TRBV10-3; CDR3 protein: ATRTSGLKETQY
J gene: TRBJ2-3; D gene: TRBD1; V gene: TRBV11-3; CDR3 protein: ASREDRQAGDTQY
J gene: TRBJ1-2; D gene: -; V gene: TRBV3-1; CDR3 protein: ASSQEGSGGYT
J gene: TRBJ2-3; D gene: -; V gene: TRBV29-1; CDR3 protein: SVVPGKSTDTQY
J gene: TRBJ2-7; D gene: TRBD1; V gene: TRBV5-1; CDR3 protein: ASSIPGQGSYEQY
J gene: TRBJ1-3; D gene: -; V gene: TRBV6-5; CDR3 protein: ASTPFSGNTIY
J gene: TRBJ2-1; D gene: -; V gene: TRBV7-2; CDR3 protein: ASSAYQSYNEQF
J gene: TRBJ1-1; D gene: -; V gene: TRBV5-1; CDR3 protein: ASSPFEVNTEAF
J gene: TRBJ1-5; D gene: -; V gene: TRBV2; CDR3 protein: ASTTQGNQPQH
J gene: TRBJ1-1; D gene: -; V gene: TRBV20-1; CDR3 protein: SARTLRGTEAF
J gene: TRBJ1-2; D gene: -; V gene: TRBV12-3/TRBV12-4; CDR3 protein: ASSSGDDGYT
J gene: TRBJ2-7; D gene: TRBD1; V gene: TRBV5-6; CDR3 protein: ASSFDRTGVNEQY
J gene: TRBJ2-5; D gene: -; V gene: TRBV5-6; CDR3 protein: ASSGGSGTQY
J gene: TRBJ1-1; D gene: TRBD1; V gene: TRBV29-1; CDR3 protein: SVFKTGWGTEAF
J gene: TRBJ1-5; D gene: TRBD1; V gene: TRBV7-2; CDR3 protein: ASSLLQGDGQPQH
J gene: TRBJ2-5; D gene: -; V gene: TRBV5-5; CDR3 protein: ASSGWGQRY
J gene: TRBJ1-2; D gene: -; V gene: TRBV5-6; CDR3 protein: ASSGAPGDSGYT
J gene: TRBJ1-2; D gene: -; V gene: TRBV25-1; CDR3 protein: ASSPGTMYGYT